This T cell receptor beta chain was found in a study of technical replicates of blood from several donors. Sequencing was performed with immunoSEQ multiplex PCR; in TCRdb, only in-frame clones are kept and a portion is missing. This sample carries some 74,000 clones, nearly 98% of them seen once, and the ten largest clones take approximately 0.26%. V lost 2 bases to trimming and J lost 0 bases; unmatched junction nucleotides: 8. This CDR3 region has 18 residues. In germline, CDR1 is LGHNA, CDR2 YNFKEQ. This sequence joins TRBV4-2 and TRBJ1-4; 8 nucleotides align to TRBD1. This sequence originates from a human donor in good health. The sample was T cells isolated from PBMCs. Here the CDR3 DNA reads TGTGCCAGCAGCCAACCTGGACAGGGAGGGGCAACTAATGAAAAACTGTTTTTT. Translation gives CASSQPGQGGATNEKLFF.